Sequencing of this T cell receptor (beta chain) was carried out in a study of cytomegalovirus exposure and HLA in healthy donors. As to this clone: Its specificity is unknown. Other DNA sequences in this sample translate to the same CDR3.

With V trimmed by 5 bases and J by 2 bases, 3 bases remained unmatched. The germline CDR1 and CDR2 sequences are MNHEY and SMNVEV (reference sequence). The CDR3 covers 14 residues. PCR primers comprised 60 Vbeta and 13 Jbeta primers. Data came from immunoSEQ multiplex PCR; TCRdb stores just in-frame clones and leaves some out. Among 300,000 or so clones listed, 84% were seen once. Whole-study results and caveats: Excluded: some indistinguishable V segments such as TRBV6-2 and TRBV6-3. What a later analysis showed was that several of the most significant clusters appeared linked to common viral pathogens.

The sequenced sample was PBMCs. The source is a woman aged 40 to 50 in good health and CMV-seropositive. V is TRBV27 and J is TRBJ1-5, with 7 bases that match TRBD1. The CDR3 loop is CASSPTGGNQPQHF. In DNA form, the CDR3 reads TGTGCCAGCAGTCCTACAGGGGGCAATCAGCCCCAGCATTTT.